This TCR beta chain was obtained from a study of cytomegalovirus exposure and HLA in healthy donors. This CDR3 spans 14 amino acids. The germline V gene has CDR1 SGHDT and CDR2 YYEEEE. V lost 2 bases to trimming and J lost 3 bases; unmatched junction nucleotides: 3. With regard to this clone: As yet, its antigen is unknown.

The PCR had 60 Vbeta and 13 Jbeta primers. Assay used: immunoSEQ multiplex PCR; TCRdb lists only in-frame clones, some missing. In total, the table holds about 130,000 clones. Study conclusions and caveats: There were several of the most significant clusters that appeared linked to common viral pathogens in a later analysis. V- and J-gene trimming in TCR beta was tied to a missense DCLRE1C variant by an analysis performed later.

This TCR was recovered from a man aged 18 to 29 in good health and CMV-seronegative. This chain joins TRBV5-6 and TRBJ2-7, with 9 bases that match TRBD1. Sequenced: PBMCs. The DNA of the CDR3 is TGTGCCAGCAGCTTCGGGACAGGGATCTACGAGCAGTACTTC. It specifies CASSFGTGIYEQYF.